Shown below are 17 T cell receptor beta chains from a single sample sequenced in a study of T cells in Graves' hyperthyroidism and ophthalmopathy. TCR beta CDR3 sequences were amplified from RNA transcripts. RT-PCR in the first round (using the HTBI primer set) targeted the TCR CDR3. TCRdb independently ran MiXCR on the multiplex PCR reads; one entry per CDR3 protein. The table shows 300,000 to 400,000 distinct CDR3 sequences, with over 15% occurring only once. The sequencing input was blood. These receptors were obtained from a woman aged 45-59 years with Graves' hyperthyroidism.

The chain carries TRBV3-1 and TRBJ2-3; 9 nucleotides align to TRBD2. This CDR3 region has 15 residues. Germline CDR1 and CDR2: LGHDT and YNNKEL (reference sequence). V dropped 4 bases and J dropped 4; count of bases not matched to a gene: 6. This CDR3 is CASSPAGGAADTQYF. The CDR3 region has the DNA TGTGCCAGCAGCCCAGCGGGGGGTGCCGCAGATACGCAGTATTTT.

In this sample, this clonotype turned up many times. The chain has TRBV28 and TRBJ1-5; D gene unclear. Germline assignment: CDR1 MDHEN and CDR2 SYDVKM. Trimming removed 2 bases from V and 5 bases from J, with 13 bases in between. This CDR3 has 15 amino acids. The CDR3 region is CASSLLVHPYQPQHF. Written as DNA, the CDR3 is TGTGCCAGCAGTTTACTCGTGCATCCTTATCAGCCCCAGCATTTT.

This clonotype was detected many times. The CDR3 DNA reads as TGTGCCTGGAGTCGGGGGGAACGGTTCACTGAAGCTTTCTTT. Residues: CAWSRGERFTEAFF. This chain joins TRBV30 and TRBJ1-1, with TRBD1 as a possible D gene (5 bases). The V gene lost 2 bases and the J gene lost 4 bases, with 14 bases spanning the gap. Per the germline V gene, CDR1 is GTSNPN and CDR2 is SVGIG (reference sequence). The CDR3 length is 14 residues.

The gene calls are TRBV29-1 and TRBJ1-2; D perhaps matches TRBD1 (5 bases). Deletions cut 7 bases from V and 6 bases from J, with 12 bases between. Germline CDR1 SQVTM, CDR2 ANQGSEA. The CDR3 sequence is 11 residues long. The CDR3 coding sequence is TGCAGCGCTGGCGGGGACGATGGCTACACCTTC. It translates to CSAGGDDGYTF.

The V and J genes are TRBV14 and TRBJ1-2; D unclear. The CDR3 is 13 amino acids. Germline V gene lookup returns CDR1 SGHDN and CDR2 FVKESK. Trimming shortened V by 4 bases and J by 7 bases, and 13 bases separated the two germline ends. CDR3: CASSREGDGGYTF. CDR3 bases: TGTGCCAGCAGCCGTGAGGGCGACGGTGGCTACACCTTC.

The V call is TRBV7-2, the J call TRBJ2-3; D may be TRBD1 (7 bases). The CDR3 spans 14 residues. V gave up 4 bases and J gave up 4 bases, with 12 bases separating them. The germline CDR1 and CDR2 sequences are SGHTA and FQGNSA. This CDR3 is CASSSGGGPDTQYF. The CDR3 region has the DNA TGTGCCAGCAGCTCAGGGGGAGGTCCAGATACGCAGTATTTT.

This clonotype showed up many times. This chain joins TRBV20-1 and TRBJ1-1; D may be TRBD1 (5 bases). Germline V gene sequence: CDR1 DFQATT, CDR2 SNEGSKA (reference sequence). This CDR3 is 15 amino acids long. V was clipped by 3 bases and J by 1 base, with 15 bases between them. The CDR3 region is CSARGLTLPNTEAFF. The CDR3 nucleotides read TGCAGTGCTAGGGGGCTGACGTTACCGAACACTGAAGCTTTCTTT.

This chain joins TRBV29-1 and TRBJ1-2; D is unresolved. There are 10 residues in the CDR3. Between the trimmed V and J ends, which lost 8 bases and 4 bases, there was a span of 8 bases. CDR1 is SQVTM, CDR2 ANQGSEA, per germline. As DNA, the CDR3 is TGCAGCCCCCAAGTCTATGGCTACACCTTC. It is translated as CSPQVYGYTF.

Ten or more counts support this clonotype. The CDR3 reads CASSLRPVSTDTQYF. For the CDR3, the DNA is TGTGCCAGCAGTTTACGCCCTGTGAGCACAGATACGCAGTATTTT. The chain couples TRBV28 to TRBJ2-3; D is unresolved. V was pared by 2 bases and J by 0 bases, with 9 bases between. Germline CDR1 is MDHEN and CDR2 is SYDVKM. The CDR3 has 15 residues.

In this sample, this clonotype turned up once. The chain's CDR3 is CASSILRDQPQHF. In DNA, the CDR3 is TGTGCCAGTAGTATTTTAAGAGATCAGCCCCAGCATTTT. J is TRBJ1-5 and V is TRBV19; no definite D call. Trimming pared 3 bases from V and 5 bases from J, leaving 8 bases between. The CDR3 length is 13 residues. Germline CDR1 is LNHDA and CDR2 is SQIVND (reference sequence).

This clonotype was observed a handful of times. The chain employs TRBV10-3 and TRBJ2-1; D unclear. The ends were cut back, 3 bases at V and 9 bases at J, with 9 bases in the middle. The length of the CDR3 is 12 residues. CDR1 and CDR2 from the germline V gene are ENHRY and SYGVKD. This CDR3 is CAISDSGGEQFF. The DNA of the CDR3 is TGTGCCATCAGTGATTCCGGCGGTGAGCAGTTCTTC.

This clonotype was detected ten times or more. The V gene is TRBV3-1, the J gene TRBJ2-1; the D gene is possibly TRBD2 (6 bases). The V and J ends lost 0 bases and 0 bases respectively, with 9 bases between them. The CDR3 totals 16 residues. Germline lookup yields CDR1 LGHDT and CDR2 YNNKEL (reference sequence). CDR3 sequence reads: CASSQEYGSSYNEQFF. The CDR3 nucleotides are TGTGCCAGCAGCCAAGAGTACGGGAGCTCCTACAATGAGCAGTTCTTC.

With respect to this clonotype: It is likely a read error, because the conserved phenylalanine at the end of the CDR3 is missing. The chain links TRBV7-2 to TRBJ2-5, with 7 bases matching TRBD1. The V gene end was trimmed by 4 bases and the J gene end by 11 bases; junction bases not matched to a gene: 10. The CDR3 runs 13 residues. Looked up from germline, CDR1 is SGHTA and CDR2 is FQGNSA. The CDR3 coding sequence is TGTGCCAGCAGCTCAGGATCCGACAGGGTTCAGTACGTC. Translated: CASSSGSDRVQYV.

V usage is TRBV12-3 or TRBV12-4 and J usage is TRBJ1-2, with no clear D. There are 13 residues in the CDR3. With 6 bases removed from V and 1 base from J, the gap between germline ends came to 9 bases. CDR3 sequence: CASSRWVNYGYTF. In DNA, the CDR3 is TGTGCCAGCAGCAGATGGGTTAACTATGGCTACACCTTC.

Note on this clonotype: A much larger clone sits a single nucleotide away, making a read error possible. This chain links TRBV6-1 with TRBJ2-7, with D perhaps TRBD1 (6 bases). V lost 11 bases, J lost 0 bases, and 11 bases lay in between. The germline CDR1 and CDR2 sequences are MNHNS and SASEGT. CDR3 length equals 12 residues. CDR3 region: CAARDNSYEQYF. The CDR3 nucleotides read TGTGCCGCACGGGACAACTCCTACGAGCAGTACTTC.

This clonotype has more than one count but fewer than ten. V gene TRBV20-1 combines with J gene TRBJ2-7; 12 bases line up with TRBD2. CDR1 is DFQATT, CDR2 SNEGSKA, per germline (reference sequence). V trimming: 3 bases; J trimming: 5 bases; junction bases outside the gene matches: 8. CDR3 size: 15 residues. The CDR3 bases are TGCAGTGCTAGGCGGACTAGCGGGATAGTCGACGAGCAGTACTTC. The encoded protein is CSARRTSGIVDEQYF.

The rearrangement links TRBV24-1 to TRBJ2-3, with TRBD1 matching 7 bases. The CDR3 is 16 amino acids. Per the germline V gene, CDR1 is KGHDR and CDR2 is SFDVKD. V lost 3 bases to trimming and J lost 2 bases; unmatched junction nucleotides: 7. CDR3 in amino acids: CATSDTGDRYTDTQYF. CDR3 sequence (DNA): TGTGCCACCAGTGATACCGGGGACAGATACACAGATACGCAGTATTTT.